This T cell receptor (beta chain) was found in a study of HIV-infected patients and healthy controls. TCRdb reprocessed the 5' RACE reads with MiXCR, giving one entry per CDR3 protein. The table records approximately 64,000 distinct CDR3 sequences, roughly 21% of them present only once. Trimming removed 3 bases from V and 0 bases from J; junction bases left unmatched: 6. Germline CDR1 and CDR2: DFQATT and SNEGSKA (reference sequence). The CDR3 covers 15 residues. The specimen was CD4+ T cells from blood. The TCR was taken from a human donor in good health. The chain combines TRBV20-1 with TRBJ2-3, with 7 bases fitting TRBD2. This CDR3 is CSARWASGSTDTQYF. The CDR3 nucleotides read TGCAGTGCTAGGTGGGCTAGCGGCAGCACAGATACGCAGTATTTT.